Listed below are T cell receptor beta chains from one sample, sequenced in a study of long-term antiretroviral therapy in people with HIV. The repertoire was sequenced with immunoSEQ multiplex PCR; TCRdb's copy has only in-frame clones and lacks some. The sample carries 16,000 or so clones, around 80% recorded once. The starting material was unsorted PBMCs, obtained 2.1 years after starting antiretroviral therapy. These receptors came from a man aged 35 to 55 with HIV. CDR3s include the opening cysteine and the closing phenylalanine or tryptophan. The D gene is left open where the match is weak. Clone size is shown for a subset of rows, as once, few, many or a class of expanded clone.

V gene	clone size	J gene	D gene	CDR3 protein	CDR3 DNA
TRBV7-9	.	TRBJ2-7	.	CASSLGGTLGEQYF	TGTGCCAGCAGCTTAGGGGGCACCCTCGGTGAGCAGTACTTC
TRBV29-1	.	TRBJ1-1	.	CSVGQTNTEAFF	TGCAGCGTTGGACAGACAAACACTGAAGCTTTCTTT
TRBV9	.	TRBJ2-7	.	CASSVDTGPYEQYF	TGTGCCAGCAGCGTAGATACGGGACCCTACGAGCAGTACTTC
TRBV19	.	TRBJ1-6	.	CASSATGNSPLHF	TGTGCCAGTAGTGCAACAGGGAATTCACCCCTCCACTTT
TRBV27	.	TRBJ1-6	TRBD1	CASSLWDSTNSPLHF	TGTGCCAGCAGTTTATGGGACAGCACTAATTCACCCCTCCACTTT
TRBV7-2	.	TRBJ2-7	TRBD1	CASSPGQGGIGYEQYF	TGTGCCAGCAGCCCGGGACAGGGTGGGATAGGCTACGAGCAGTACTTC
TRBV18	.	TRBJ2-7	TRBD2	CASSTSAGGSGYEQYF	TGTGCCAGCTCCACCTCCGCGGGGGGATCGGGCTACGAGCAGTACTTC
TRBV20-1	.	TRBJ2-1	.	CSAGNEQFF	TGCAGTGCCGGGAATGAGCAGTTCTTC
TRBV18	.	TRBJ1-5	.	CASSRGRGTGNQPQHF	TGTGCCAGCTCACGCGGTCGGGGGACGGGCAATCAGCCCCAGCATTTT
TRBV4-2	.	TRBJ1-1	TRBD1	CASSLSDRENTEAFF	TGTGCCAGCAGCCTCTCGGACAGGGAGAACACTGAAGCTTTCTTT
TRBV7-9	.	TRBJ1-1	.	CASSLGSNTEAFF	TGTGCCAGCAGCTTAGGGTCAAACACTGAAGCTTTCTTT
TRBV10-3	once	TRBJ2-2	.	CAISEGAGTGELFF	TGTGCCATCAGTGAGGGCGCGGGCACCGGGGAGCTGTTTTTT
TRBV7-3	.	TRBJ2-7	TRBD1	CASSLSGQGTYEQYF	TGTGCCAGCAGCCTCTCGGGACAGGGGACCTACGAGCAGTACTTC
TRBV18	.	TRBJ2-7	.	CASSLAGSSYEQYF	TGTGCCAGCTCACTGGCGGGCAGCTCCTACGAGCAGTACTTC
TRBV2	.	TRBJ1-1	.	CASIIRVTEAFF	TGTGCCAGCATTATCAGGGTCACTGAAGCTTTCTTT
TRBV6-6	.	TRBJ1-1	.	CASSYGGAGTEAFF	TGTGCCAGCAGTTACGGGGGGGCCGGGACTGAAGCTTTCTTT
TRBV7-9	.	TRBJ1-6	.	CASSLGGQGMWASPLHF	TGTGCCAGCAGCTTAGGAGGGCAGGGAATGTGGGCCTCACCCCTCCACTTT
TRBV6-6	.	TRBJ1-1	.	CASSARASPGNTEAFF	TGTGCCAGCAGCGCCCGCGCTTCCCCCGGGAACACTGAAGCTTTCTTT
TRBV6-1	.	TRBJ1-5	.	CASSEAATDQPQHF	TGTGCCAGCAGTGAGGCAGCGACCGATCAGCCCCAGCATTTT
TRBV5-6	.	TRBJ1-1	TRBD1	CASSVGQGATEAFF	TGTGCCAGCAGCGTTGGACAGGGGGCCACTGAAGCTTTCTTT
TRBV6-5	few	TRBJ1-3	.	CASSYMGYGNTIYF	TGTGCCAGCAGTTACATGGGATATGGAAACACCATATATTTT
TRBV27	.	TRBJ2-1	.	CATHGRSREQFF	TGTGCCACCCACGGCCGGTCGAGGGAGCAGTTCTTC
TRBV2	.	TRBJ1-1	.	CASSETWENTEAFF	TGTGCCAGCAGTGAAACGTGGGAGAACACTGAAGCTTTCTTT
TRBV14	.	TRBJ1-1	.	CASSQTAGAKEAFF	TGTGCCAGCAGCCAAACCGCCGGGGCCAAGGAAGCTTTCTTT
TRBV6-6	.	TRBJ2-7	.	CASSYQPGQSYEQYF	TGTGCCAGCAGTTACCAACCGGGACAATCCTACGAGCAGTACTTC
TRBV4-2	.	TRBJ1-4	TRBD1	CASSQTGVREKLFF	TGTGCCAGCAGCCAAACAGGGGTAAGGGAAAAACTGTTTTTT
TRBV6-6	.	TRBJ2-7	TRBD1	CASSYSRDRASYEQYF	TGTGCCAGCAGTTACTCAAGGGACAGGGCCTCCTACGAGCAGTACTTC
TRBV7-9	few	TRBJ1-2	.	CASSSGTDPYGYTF	TGTGCCAGCAGCTCCGGCACGGATCCCTATGGCTACACCTTC
TRBV28	.	TRBJ2-1	TRBD2	CASSSGGTRTYNEQFF	TGTGCCAGCAGTTCCGGAGGGACTAGGACCTACAATGAGCAGTTCTTC
TRBV7-9	.	TRBJ1-2	.	CASSLNGYTF	TGTGCCAGCAGCTTAAACGGCTACACCTTC
TRBV21-1	once	TRBJ1-3	.	CASSKGHSGNTIYF	TGTGCCAGCAGCAAAGGACACTCTGGAAACACCATATATTTT
TRBV7-3	.	TRBJ2-5	.	CASSLMGPGETQYF	TGTGCCAGCAGCTTAATGGGACCCGGGGAGACCCAGTACTTC
TRBV7-9	.	TRBJ1-1	.	CASSLEEGPNTEAFF	TGTGCCAGCAGCTTAGAGGAGGGGCCGAACACTGAAGCTTTCTTT
TRBV5-1	.	TRBJ1-4	TRBD1	CASSLQGASEKLFF	TGCGCCAGCAGCTTGCAGGGGGCAAGTGAAAAACTGTTTTTT
TRBV7-3	.	TRBJ1-1	.	CASSLGGGTEAFF	TGTGCCAGCAGCTTAGGGGGGGGCACTGAAGCTTTCTTT
TRBV29-1	.	TRBJ1-1	.	CSVEYYNTEAFF	TGCAGCGTTGAATACTATAACACTGAAGCTTTCTTT
TRBV5-6	.	TRBJ2-7	.	CASSFMAPSYEQYF	TGTGCCAGCAGCTTTATGGCCCCCTCCTACGAGCAGTACTTC
TRBV6-1	.	TRBJ2-3	TRBD1	CASSELGQGLGADTQYF	TGTGCCAGCAGTGAGCTAGGACAGGGGTTAGGAGCAGATACGCAGTATTTT
TRBV7-2	.	TRBJ2-7	.	CASSLEPTGRSTSEQYF	TGTGCCAGCAGCTTAGAGCCCACAGGGAGATCCACTAGCGAGCAGTACTTC
TRBV5-1	.	TRBJ1-1	.	CASSQGGVAVTAFF	TGCGCCAGCAGCCAAGGGGGGGTGGCGGTTACGGCTTTCTTT
TRBV19	once	TRBJ2-7	.	CASSIGPGQAYEQYF	TGTGCCAGTAGTATAGGGCCAGGTCAGGCCTACGAGCAGTACTTC
TRBV4-1	.	TRBJ2-2	TRBD1	CASSQVNRGTGELFF	TGCGCCAGCAGCCAAGTAAACAGGGGCACCGGGGAGCTGTTTTTT
TRBV28	few	TRBJ2-3	.	CASTSTDGVDTQYF	TGTGCCAGCACCTCGACAGATGGGGTAGATACGCAGTATTTT
TRBV6-1	once	TRBJ1-2	.	CASSTRGDSNYGYTF	TGTGCCAGCAGTACTCGAGGGGATTCTAACTATGGCTACACCTTC
TRBV19	.	TRBJ1-4	.	CASSPPGRGGNEKLFF	TGTGCCAGTAGTCCCCCAGGGCGGGGCGGTAATGAAAAACTGTTTTTT
TRBV9	.	TRBJ1-2	TRBD1	CASSEFQGQGLGGYTF	TGTGCCAGCAGCGAATTCCAGGGACAGGGGTTGGGTGGCTACACCTTC
TRBV6-5	.	TRBJ1-1	TRBD1	CASTGTGGTEAFF	TGTGCCAGCACTGGGACAGGGGGCACTGAAGCTTTCTTT
TRBV7-9	.	TRBJ1-1	.	CASSLTTNSEAFF	TGTGCCAGCAGCTTAACCACAAACAGTGAAGCTTTCTTT